The clone carrying this T cell receptor beta chain was recorded only once. Its antigen is not known. Germline V gives CDR1 SGDLS, CDR2 YYNGEE. This CDR3 is built from 15 residues. Losses at the gene ends were 7 bases for V and 0 bases for J; bases not matched to a gene: 8. Terminally differentiated effector memory CD45RA+ cells were excluded by CCR7 positive selection of CD45RO-negative cells. The data belong to a study of shared clonotypes between healthy human individuals. The study, taken as a whole, reports: What rarefaction showed was incomplete sorted-subset sequencing despite large depth. How much donors shared clonotypes was expected to be affected by sequencing depth. Donor scarcity curtailed the genetic and exposure-history diversity represented herein.

Execution of the assay was at deep level. Some clones are missing from TCRdb's copy, which holds only in-frame ones; the method was immunoSEQ multiplex PCR. The table has about 2 million clones, 85% to 95% seen once; the top ten hold about 1.1%. This sequence originates from a man aged 18 to 29 in good health. The sample comprised naive CD8+ T cells sorted from blood. The J gene is TRBJ2-7, the V gene TRBV9; 9 nucleotides match TRBD2. The CDR3 DNA sequence: TGTGCCAGCGCTAAATTTAGCGGGAGCTCCTACGAGCAGTACTTC. Its translation: CASAKFSGSSYEQYF.